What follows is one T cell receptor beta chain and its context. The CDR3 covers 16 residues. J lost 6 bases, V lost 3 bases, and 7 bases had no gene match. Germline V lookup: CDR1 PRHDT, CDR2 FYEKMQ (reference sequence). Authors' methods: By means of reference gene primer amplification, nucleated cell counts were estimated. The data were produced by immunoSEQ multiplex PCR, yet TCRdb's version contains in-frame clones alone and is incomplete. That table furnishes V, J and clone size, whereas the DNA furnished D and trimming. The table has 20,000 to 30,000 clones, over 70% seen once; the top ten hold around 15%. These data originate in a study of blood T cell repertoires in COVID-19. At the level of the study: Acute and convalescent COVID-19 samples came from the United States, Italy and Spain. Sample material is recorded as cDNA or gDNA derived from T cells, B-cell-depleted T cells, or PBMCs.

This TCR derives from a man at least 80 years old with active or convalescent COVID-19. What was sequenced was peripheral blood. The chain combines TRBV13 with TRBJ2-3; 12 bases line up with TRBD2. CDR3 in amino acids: CASSFRSSGRVDTQYF. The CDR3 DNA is TGTGCCAGCAGCTTTAGGTCTAGCGGGAGGGTGGATACGCAGTATTTT.